Included here is one T cell receptor (beta chain) sequence, with context. Antigen specificity is unknown. This sample is drawn from a study of T cells after yellow fever vaccination. Regarding the study as a whole: Within FACS-sorted repertoires, abundant clonotypes contaminating from the bulk population could be present.

From germline, CDR1 is SEHNR and CDR2 FQNEAQ (reference sequence). This CDR3 comprises 14 residues. The J segment lost 0 bases and the V segment lost 6 bases, leaving 4 bases of the junction unmatched. Production of TCR cDNA was by 5'RACE template switching, which also added a universal primer site and UMIs. TCRdb used MiXCR to reprocess the 5' RACE reads, holding one entry per CDR3 protein. The repertoire holds approximately 350,000 distinct CDR3 sequences, approximately 10% seen once, with 15% to 20% in the top ten. The sample consisted of PBMCs, taken on the day of the first yellow fever vaccination. J is TRBJ1-1 and V is TRBV7-9; TRBD1 matches 7 bases. The receptor comes from a man aged 18 to 29 who received the YFV17D yellow fever vaccine. CDR3 region: CASRSGQLNTEAFF. CDR3 sequence (DNA): TGTGCCAGCAGGTCGGGACAGTTGAACACTGAAGCTTTCTTT.